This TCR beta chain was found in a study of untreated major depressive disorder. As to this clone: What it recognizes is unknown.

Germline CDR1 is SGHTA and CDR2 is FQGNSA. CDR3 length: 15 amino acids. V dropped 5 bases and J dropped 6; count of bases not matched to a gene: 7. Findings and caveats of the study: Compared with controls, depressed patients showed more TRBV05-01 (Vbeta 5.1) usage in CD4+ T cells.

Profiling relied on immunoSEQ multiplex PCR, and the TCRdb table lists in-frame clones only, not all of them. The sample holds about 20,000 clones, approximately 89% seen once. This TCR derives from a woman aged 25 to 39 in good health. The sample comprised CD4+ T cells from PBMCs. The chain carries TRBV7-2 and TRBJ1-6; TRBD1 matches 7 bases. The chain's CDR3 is CASSPGQLPNSPLHF. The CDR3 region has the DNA TGTGCCAGCAGCCCGGGACAGTTACCTAATTCACCCCTCCACTTT. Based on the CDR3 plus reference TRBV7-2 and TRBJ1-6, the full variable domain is GAGVSQSPSNKVTEKGKDVELRCDPISGHTALYWYRQSLGQGLEFLIYFQGNSAPDKSGLPSDRFSAERTGGSVSTLTIQRTQQEDSAVYLCASSPGQLPNSPLHFGNGTRLTVT.